The 29 T cell receptor beta chains below come from one sample, sequenced in a study of CD8+ T cells in alopecia areata. Regarding treatment: oral pan-JAK inhibitor, 5-10 mg twice daily. Reverse transcription of extracted RNA yielded cDNA, which provided the sequencing template. Sequencing used immunoSEQ multiplex PCR; TCRdb keeps in-frame clones, though not all of them. There are about 270,000 clones in the sample; 50% to 75% occur only once, and 0.75% to 0.95% lies in the top ten. The sample here was CD4+ T cells sorted from blood, taken around week 54, from a patient treated with tofacitinib. The receptors stem from a human donor with alopecia areata.

The rearrangement joins TRBV2 to TRBJ2-7; weak D call: TRBD2 (6 bases). The CDR3 spans 14 residues. Trimming shortened V by 1 base and J by 3 bases, and 10 bases separated the two germline ends. Per germline, CDR1 SNHLY and CDR2 FYNNEI. CDR3 sequence (DNA): TGTGCCAGCAGTGAAGGTCGGGGGAACTACGAGCAGTACTTC. Protein: CASSEGRGNYEQYF. Based on the CDR3 plus reference TRBV2 and TRBJ2-7, the full variable domain is EPEVTQTPSHQVTQMGQEVILRCVPISNHLYFYWYRQILGQKVEFLVSFYNNEISEKSEIFDDQFSVERPDGSNFTLKIRSTKLEDSAMYFCASSEGRGNYEQYFGPGTRLTVT.

This clone was detected only once. The sample carries other DNA sequences with the same CDR3. The V gene is TRBV30, the J gene TRBJ2-5, with 9 bases identical to TRBD1. This CDR3 comprises 13 residues. The junction had 2 bases not matched to a gene; V was cut back by 2 bases and J by 4 bases. Germline values: CDR1 GTSNPN, CDR2 SVGIG (reference sequence). This chain's CDR3 is CAWSLTGGETQYF. For the CDR3, the DNA is TGTGCCTGGAGTTTGACAGGGGGAGAGACCCAGTACTTC.

The rearrangement uses TRBV6-1 and TRBJ2-1; 9 nucleotides line up with TRBD1. This CDR3 has 16 amino acids. Per the germline V gene, CDR1 is MNHNS and CDR2 is SASEGT. V dropped 4 bases and J dropped 10; count of bases not matched to a gene: 14. Here the CDR3 reads CASSGTGTGHLLEQFF. Here the CDR3 DNA reads TGTGCCAGCAGTGGCACCGGGACAGGGCACCTTTTGGAGCAGTTCTTC.

This clone was seen a handful of times. This chain joins TRBV10-3 and TRBJ1-1; D is possibly TRBD1 (5 bases). The ends were cut back, 7 bases at V and 8 bases at J, with 17 bases in the middle. Germline CDR1 ENHRY, CDR2 SYGVKD. CDR3 size: 13 residues. The CDR3 spells CAITPDAWGEAFF. The CDR3 DNA is TGTGCCATCACCCCAGACGCTTGGGGGGAAGCTTTCTTT.

V usage is TRBV20-1 and J usage is TRBJ1-2, with unresolved D. Trimming pared 5 bases from V and 7 bases from J, leaving 11 bases between. The CDR3 totals 11 residues. The germline CDR1 and CDR2 sequences are DFQATT and SNEGSKA (reference sequence). CDR3 region: CSAPNWPGYTF. As DNA, the CDR3 is TGCAGTGCTCCCAACTGGCCTGGCTACACCTTC.

This clone was observed a few times. J is TRBJ2-2 and V is TRBV6-6; D is perhaps TRBD1 (5 bases). The CDR3 spans 15 residues. V lost 6 bases, J lost 5 bases, and 16 bases lay in between. CDR1 and CDR2 from the germline V gene are MNHNY and SVGAGI (reference sequence). The chain's CDR3 is CASSLHQTETGELFF. The CDR3 bases are TGTGCCAGCAGCCTACACCAGACAGAGACCGGGGAGCTGTTTTTT.

V and J are TRBV30 and TRBJ1-3, with no clear D. Trimming removed 3 bases at V and 0 bases at J, with 27 bases between. CDR1 is GTSNPN and CDR2 is SVGIG in the germline V gene (reference sequence). The CDR3 runs to 20 residues. This CDR3 is CAWRPMEWKAGRDSGNTIYF. CDR3 nucleotide sequence: TGTGCCTGGAGGCCAATGGAGTGGAAAGCAGGTCGGGACTCTGGAAACACCATATATTTT.

This clone was counted between two and nine times. The CDR3 DNA reads TGCAGCGTTCTTCCGGGCACAGATACGCAGTATTTT. The encoded protein is CSVLPGTDTQYF. V usage is TRBV29-1 and J usage is TRBJ2-3; D not certain. Germline V gene sequence: CDR1 SQVTM, CDR2 ANQGSEA. V was pared by 5 bases and J by 1 base, with 7 bases between. This CDR3 is built from 12 residues.

A few counts support this clone. The rearrangement uses TRBV4-2 and TRBJ1-5, with D uncertain. Looked up from germline, CDR1 is LGHNA and CDR2 is YNFKEQ. The CDR3 totals 17 residues. Trimming removed 1 base from V and 5 bases from J, with 18 bases in between. The CDR3 sequence: CASSQAGGLGRDQPQHF. In DNA, the CDR3 is TGTGCCAGCAGCCAAGCAGGTGGGCTCGGGAGGGATCAGCCCCAGCATTTT.

This clone came up a few times. The CDR3 reads CASSQTKVTGELFF. CDR3 in DNA: TGTGCCAGCAGTCAAACAAAGGTCACCGGGGAGCTGTTTTTT. The chain couples TRBV7-9 to TRBJ2-2; D uncertain. V was trimmed by 6 bases and J by 4 bases, leaving 12 bases between them. The CDR3 contains 14 residues. From germline, CDR1 is SEHNR and CDR2 FQNEAQ (reference sequence).

The rearrangement uses TRBV30 and TRBJ2-7, with a possible D match to TRBD1 (5 bases). V was shortened by 3 bases and J by 6 bases, with 15 bases between the two germline ends. The CDR3 has 13 residues. Per the germline V gene, CDR1 is GTSNPN and CDR2 is SVGIG (reference sequence). CDR3 loop: CAWRDMPGSEQYF. Written as DNA, the CDR3 is TGTGCCTGGAGGGACATGCCAGGGTCCGAGCAGTACTTC.

V is TRBV25-1 and J is TRBJ2-1; unclear D gene. CDR1 is MGHDK, CDR2 SYGVNS, per germline. The V and J ends lost 10 bases and 0 bases respectively, with 13 bases between them. The CDR3 is 14 residues long. This CDR3 is CATSQTRSYNEQFF. In nucleotides, the CDR3 is TGTGCCACCAGCCAGACCCGCTCCTACAATGAGCAGTTCTTC.

There are a few counts of this clone. The CDR3 region is CSVENRVAYNEQFF. The CDR3 region has the DNA TGCAGCGTTGAGAACAGGGTCGCCTACAATGAGCAGTTCTTC. The rearrangement joins TRBV29-1 to TRBJ2-1, with D tentatively TRBD1 (6 bases). Germline values: CDR1 SQVTM, CDR2 ANQGSEA. Trimming removed 3 bases at V and 2 bases at J, with 11 bases between. This CDR3 has 14 residues.

A few counts support this clone. This CDR3 reads CASSPRASVDSGANVLTF. The CDR3 nucleotides are TGTGCCAGCAGCCCGAGGGCCTCAGTAGACTCTGGGGCCAACGTCCTGACTTTC. V and J are TRBV7-9 and TRBJ2-6; perhaps TRBD2 as D (5 bases). Germline V CDR1 and CDR2: SEHNR, FQNEAQ (reference sequence). V lost 5 bases to trimming and J lost 0 bases, with 17 bases between them. This CDR3 has 18 amino acids.

This rearrangement joins TRBV6-6 to TRBJ2-3; the D gene is possibly TRBD1 (5 bases). V lost 0 bases, J lost 3 bases, and 10 bases lay in between. Per the germline V gene, CDR1 is MNHNY and CDR2 is SVGAGI (reference sequence). This CDR3 contains 15 residues. The CDR3 coding sequence is TGTGCCAGCAGTTACTCGATACAGGCGACAGATACGCAGTATTTT. Protein: CASSYSIQATDTQYF.

The J gene is TRBJ2-7, the V gene TRBV2, with 12 bases fitting TRBD2. The junction had 5 bases not matched to a gene; V was cut back by 4 bases and J by 7 bases. The CDR3 loop spans 14 amino acids. Germline V gene lookup returns CDR1 SNHLY and CDR2 FYNNEI. The CDR3 loop reads CASSGTSGGLEQYF. The CDR3 DNA sequence: TGTGCCAGCAGTGGCACTAGCGGGGGGTTGGAGCAGTACTTC.

V and J are TRBV7-3 and TRBJ1-6, with TRBD1 matching 8 bases. CDR1 is SGHTA, CDR2 FQGTGA, per germline. The V segment lost 5 bases and the J segment 7 bases; nucleotides outside the gene matches: 4. CDR3 length: 14 amino acids. The CDR3 protein is CASSLGTGNSPLHF. In DNA, the CDR3 is TGTGCCAGCAGCCTAGGGACAGGCAATTCACCCCTCCACTTT.

V usage is TRBV18 and J usage is TRBJ1-2, with D unclear. V was cut by 2 bases and J by 1 base, with 8 bases left in between. Germline V lookup: CDR1 KGHSH, CDR2 LQKENI. This CDR3 is built from 14 residues. The CDR3 here is CASSPYRDNYGYTF. CDR3 DNA: TGTGCCAGCTCACCATATCGGGATAACTATGGCTACACCTTC. Looking up the rest from reference TRBV18 and TRBJ1-2 gives the full variable domain: NAGVMQNPRHLVRRRGQEARLRCSPMKGHSHVYWYRQLPEEGLKFMVYLQKENIIDESGMPKERFSAEFPKEGPSILRIQQVVRGDSAAYFCASSPYRDNYGYTFGSGTRLTVV.

This clone appeared a single time. The chain is built from TRBV29-1 and TRBJ1-2; TRBD1 is a possible D gene (6 bases). Per germline, CDR1 SQVTM and CDR2 ANQGSEA. The CDR3 covers 14 residues. The V gene lost 5 bases and the J gene lost 2 bases, with 15 bases spanning the gap. This CDR3 reads CSVRNRVSNYGYTF. DNA for the CDR3: TGCAGCGTTAGGAACAGGGTCTCCAACTATGGCTACACCTTC.

The V and J genes are TRBV29-1 and TRBJ1-1; D not resolved. V gave up 1 base and J gave up 2 bases, with 11 bases separating them. This CDR3 spans 14 amino acids. Looked up from germline, CDR1 is SQVTM and CDR2 is ANQGSEA. CDR3 region: CSVEAPAVNTEAFF. In nucleotides, the CDR3 is TGCAGCGTTGAAGCCCCAGCAGTTAACACTGAAGCTTTCTTT.

The chain recombines TRBV6-5 with TRBJ1-1; D gene uncertain. Germline values: CDR1 MNHEY, CDR2 SVGAGI. Trimming removed 7 bases at V and 7 bases at J, with 16 bases between. This CDR3 region has 13 residues. The DNA for the CDR3 is TGTGCCAGCATCCAGCGACCGCACAGTGAAGCTTTCTTT. This translates into CASIQRPHSEAFF.

This clone was detected only once. V gene TRBV27 combines with J gene TRBJ2-1; tentatively, D is TRBD1 or TRBD2 (6 bases each). The germline gives CDR1 MNHEY, CDR2 SMNVEV (reference sequence). This CDR3 region has 15 residues. V lost 6 bases, J lost 0 bases, and 12 bases lay in between. CDR3 coding DNA: TGTGCCAGCAGATGGGGGGCCACCTCCTACAATGAGCAGTTCTTC. Amino acids: CASRWGATSYNEQFF.

The chain joins TRBV30 to TRBJ1-6, with D tentatively TRBD1 (6 bases). Germline V gene lookup returns CDR1 GTSNPN and CDR2 SVGIG (reference sequence). The CDR3 length is 15 residues. The V gene lost 4 bases and the J gene lost 7 bases, with 17 bases spanning the gap. The CDR3 here is CAWTTGRGSNSPLHF. The CDR3 DNA sequence: TGTGCCTGGACCACAGGCAGGGGTTCAAATTCACCCCTCCACTTT.

There are a few counts of this clone. The CDR3 loop is CASHRGTNEKLFF. In nucleotides, the CDR3 is TGTGCCAGCCATCGAGGAACTAATGAAAAACTGTTTTTT. The chain combines TRBV2 with TRBJ1-4; no clear D gene. Trimming took off 8 bases at V and 1 base at J, with 8 bases between the two ends. The CDR3 sequence is 13 residues long. Germline values: CDR1 SNHLY, CDR2 FYNNEI.

The J gene is TRBJ2-7, the V gene TRBV7-9, with unresolved D. The CDR3 consists of 14 residues. V lost 1 base, J lost 6 bases, and 13 bases lay in between. Per the germline V gene, CDR1 is SEHNR and CDR2 is FQNEAQ (reference sequence). The DNA of the CDR3 is TGTGCCAGCAGCTTAGAATCGAGACAAAGCGAGCAGTACTTC. This encodes CASSLESRQSEQYF.

This clone was counted between two and nine times. The rearrangement uses TRBV11-2 and TRBJ2-1; 8 positions match TRBD1. Germline trimming cut 5 bases from V and 4 bases from J; bases unmatched to any gene: 10. Germline CDR1 and CDR2: SGHAT and FQNNGV. The CDR3 extends over 16 amino acids. For the CDR3, the DNA is TGTGCCAGCAGCCAACCCACAGGGGGTGATTACAATGAGCAGTTCTTC. Translation: CASSQPTGGDYNEQFF.

V is TRBV4-2 and J is TRBJ2-5; 10 nucleotides line up with TRBD2. In germline, CDR1 is LGHNA, CDR2 YNFKEQ. The length of the CDR3 is 16 residues. Trimming at V came to 0 bases and at J to 2 bases, leaving 3 bases not matched to a gene. The CDR3, as DNA: TGTGCCAGCAGCCAAGACAGGACTAGCGGACAAGAGACCCAGTACTTC. Its translation: CASSQDRTSGQETQYF.

This clone was seen only a few times. V is TRBV29-1 and J is TRBJ1-1, with no clear D. Trimming removed 4 bases from V and 0 bases from J, with 6 bases in between. From germline, CDR1 is SQVTM and CDR2 ANQGSEA. The CDR3 is made up of 12 amino acids. This CDR3 is CSVGVLNTEAFF. CDR3 nucleotides: TGCAGCGTTGGAGTGCTGAACACTGAAGCTTTCTTT.

This CDR3 reads CASSQGLAPDTQYF. The CDR3 bases are TGTGCCAGCAGCCAGGGACTAGCGCCAGATACGCAGTATTTT. The chain is built from TRBV5-4 and TRBJ2-3, with 10 bases aligning to TRBD2. The CDR3 has 14 amino acids. Germline assignment: CDR1 SGHNT and CDR2 YYREEE (reference sequence). After removal of 4 bases from V and 4 bases from J, the junction contained 3 bases not matched to a gene.